This T cell receptor beta chain was identified during a study of immune characterization of retroperitoneal liposarcoma. This clonotype was observed a handful of times. In TCRdb, the PCR reads were re-called with MiXCR into one record per CDR3 protein. The sample has about 10,000 distinct CDR3 sequences, around a quarter seen once. CDR3 size: 15 residues. Germline V gives CDR1 MNHNY, CDR2 SVGAGI (reference sequence). V lost 2 bases, J lost 2 bases, and 12 bases lay in between. The chain recombines TRBV6-6 with TRBJ1-1; maybe TRBD1 (6 bases). The specimen was tumor tissue. This receptor was identified in a female donor with retroperitoneal liposarcoma. CDR3 amino acids: CASSYQQGFNTEAFF. CDR3 nucleotides: TGTGCCAGCAGTTACCAACAGGGTTTTAACACTGAAGCTTTCTTT.